At least ten counts were recorded for the clone carrying this TCR beta chain. The germline gives CDR1 SQVTM, CDR2 ANQGSEA. CDR3 length: 11 residues. V was clipped by 3 bases and J by 1 base, with 3 bases between them. It was from about 20-30 mg of unsorted bulk tissue that RNA and DNA were co-extracted. Sampling of every tumor involved five separate regions. These included the tumor centre. This record belongs to a study of tumor-infiltrating lymphocytes in primary liver carcinoma. From 500 ng of total RNA, TCR beta-specific cDNA was reverse-transcribed using a constant-region primer. Three rounds of nested multiplex PCR with slightly modified ARM-PCR produced TCR beta libraries. Both of the initial two PCR rounds ran for approximately 11 cycles and employed TRBV1-TRBV30 forward primers alongside a C-beta reverse primer. Via MiXCR, TCRdb re-called the multiplex PCR reads, giving one row per CDR3 protein. The sample has 95,000 to 150,000 distinct CDR3 sequences, around two thirds seen once.

Sequenced material: liver tumor tissue from sampling region 1. As to subset: tumor region T1, superior pole. This TCR derives from a woman aged 60-75 years with primary liver carcinoma and hepatitis B virus infection. The rearrangement joins TRBV29-1 to TRBJ1-2; no firm D call. The CDR3 loop is CSVEVNYGYTF. CDR3 DNA sequence: TGCAGCGTTGAGGTTAACTATGGCTACACCTTC.